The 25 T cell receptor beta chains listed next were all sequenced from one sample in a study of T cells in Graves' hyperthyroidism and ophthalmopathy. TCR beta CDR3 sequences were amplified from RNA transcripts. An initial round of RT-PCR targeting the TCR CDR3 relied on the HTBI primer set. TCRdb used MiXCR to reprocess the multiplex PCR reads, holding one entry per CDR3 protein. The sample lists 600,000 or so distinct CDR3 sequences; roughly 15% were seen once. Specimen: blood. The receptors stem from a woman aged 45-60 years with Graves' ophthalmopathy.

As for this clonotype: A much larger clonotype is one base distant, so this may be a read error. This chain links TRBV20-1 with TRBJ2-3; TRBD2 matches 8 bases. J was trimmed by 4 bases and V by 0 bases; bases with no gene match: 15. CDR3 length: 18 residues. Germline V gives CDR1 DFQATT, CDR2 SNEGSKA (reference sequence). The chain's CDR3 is CSARDRPPEREQPDTQYF. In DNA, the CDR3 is TGCAGTGCTAGAGATCGCCCACCAGAGCGGGAGCAGCCAGATACGCAGTATTTT.

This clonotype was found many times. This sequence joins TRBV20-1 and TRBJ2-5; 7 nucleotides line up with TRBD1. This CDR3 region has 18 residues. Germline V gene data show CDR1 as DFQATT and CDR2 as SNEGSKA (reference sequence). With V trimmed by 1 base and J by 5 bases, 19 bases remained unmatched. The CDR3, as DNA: TGCAGTGCTAGAGTATCCCCGGGACAGAAAGCAGGACGGGAGACCCAGTACTTC. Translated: CSARVSPGQKAGRETQYF.

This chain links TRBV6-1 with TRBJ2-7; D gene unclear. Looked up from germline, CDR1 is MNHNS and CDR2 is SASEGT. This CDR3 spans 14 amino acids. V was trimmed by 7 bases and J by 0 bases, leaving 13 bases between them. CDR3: CASNPTRNSYEQYF. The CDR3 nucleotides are TGTGCCAGCAACCCCACCCGCAACTCCTACGAGCAGTACTTC.

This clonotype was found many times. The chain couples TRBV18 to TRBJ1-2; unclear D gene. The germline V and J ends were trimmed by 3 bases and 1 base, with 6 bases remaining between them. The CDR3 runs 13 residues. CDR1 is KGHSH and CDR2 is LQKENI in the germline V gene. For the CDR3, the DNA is TGTGCCAGCTCACCCGTGGGTAACTATGGCTACACCTTC. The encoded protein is CASSPVGNYGYTF.

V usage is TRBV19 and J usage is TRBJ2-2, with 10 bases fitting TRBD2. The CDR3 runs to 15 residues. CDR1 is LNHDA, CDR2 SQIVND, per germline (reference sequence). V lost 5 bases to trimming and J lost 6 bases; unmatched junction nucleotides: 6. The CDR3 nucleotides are TGTGCCAGTAGTTCGGTAGCGGGAGGTGCCGGGGAGCTGTTTTTT. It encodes CASSSVAGGAGELFF.

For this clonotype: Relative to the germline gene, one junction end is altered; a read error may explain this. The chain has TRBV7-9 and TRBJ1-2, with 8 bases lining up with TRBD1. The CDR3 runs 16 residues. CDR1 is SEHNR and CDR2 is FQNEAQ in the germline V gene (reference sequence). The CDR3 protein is CAGSKLKAGGDYGYTF. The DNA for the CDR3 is TGTGCCGGCAGCAAACTAAAAGCAGGGGGCGACTATGGCTACACCTTC.

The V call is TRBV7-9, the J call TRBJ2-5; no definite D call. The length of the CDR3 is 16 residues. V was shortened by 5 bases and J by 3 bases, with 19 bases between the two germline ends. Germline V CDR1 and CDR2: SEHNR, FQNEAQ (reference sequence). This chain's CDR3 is CASSMSKNTRKETQYF. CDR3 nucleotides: TGTGCCAGCAGCATGTCTAAAAATACAAGAAAAGAGACCCAGTACTTC.

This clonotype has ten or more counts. The CDR3 sequence: CASSSRLAANTGELFF. The CDR3 bases are TGTGCCAGCAGTTCTCGACTAGCAGCGAACACCGGGGAGCTGTTTTTT. The chain couples TRBV27 to TRBJ2-2; TRBD2 matches 7 bases. Germline V gives CDR1 MNHEY, CDR2 SMNVEV (reference sequence). Trimming cost V 4 bases and J 0 bases; bases outside gene matches: 5. The CDR3 has 16 amino acids.

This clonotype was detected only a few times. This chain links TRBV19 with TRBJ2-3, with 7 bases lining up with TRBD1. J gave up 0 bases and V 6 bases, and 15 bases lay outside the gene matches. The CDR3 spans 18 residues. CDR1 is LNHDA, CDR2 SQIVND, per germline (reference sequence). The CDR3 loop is CASRAVQDRSPSTDTQYF. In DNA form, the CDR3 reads TGTGCCAGTAGAGCCGTACAGGACAGGAGCCCTAGCACAGATACGCAGTATTTT.

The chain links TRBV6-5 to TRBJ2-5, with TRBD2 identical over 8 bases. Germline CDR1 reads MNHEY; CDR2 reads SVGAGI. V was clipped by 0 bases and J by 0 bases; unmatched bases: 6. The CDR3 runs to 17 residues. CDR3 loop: CASSYSNLAGYQETQYF. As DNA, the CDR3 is TGTGCCAGCAGTTACTCGAATCTAGCGGGTTACCAAGAGACCCAGTACTTC.

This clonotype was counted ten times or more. CDR3 sequence: CSAFRVEDTDTQYF. As DNA, the CDR3 is TGCAGTGCATTCCGAGTGGAAGACACAGATACGCAGTATTTT. The rearrangement links TRBV20-1 to TRBJ2-3; no clear D gene. The germline V gene encodes CDR1 DFQATT and CDR2 SNEGSKA (reference sequence). The CDR3 is 14 residues long. Trimming stripped 6 bases from V and 2 bases from J, with 15 bases between.

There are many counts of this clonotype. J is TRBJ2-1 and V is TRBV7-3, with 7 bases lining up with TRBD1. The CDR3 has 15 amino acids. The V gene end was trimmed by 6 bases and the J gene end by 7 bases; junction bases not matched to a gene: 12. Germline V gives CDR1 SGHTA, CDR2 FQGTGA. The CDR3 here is CASSSGQSRRNEQFF. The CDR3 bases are TGTGCCAGCAGTTCGGGACAGTCCCGACGTAATGAGCAGTTCTTC.

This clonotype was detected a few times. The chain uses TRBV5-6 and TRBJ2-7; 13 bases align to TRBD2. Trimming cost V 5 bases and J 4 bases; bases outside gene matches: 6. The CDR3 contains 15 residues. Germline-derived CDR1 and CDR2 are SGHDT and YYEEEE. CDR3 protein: CASRGLAGEVYEQYF. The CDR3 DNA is TGTGCCAGCAGAGGACTAGCGGGGGAGGTTTACGAGCAGTACTTC. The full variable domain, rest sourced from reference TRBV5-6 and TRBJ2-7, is DAGVTQSPTHLIKTRGQQVTLRCSPKSGHDTVSWYQQALGQGPQFIFQYYEEEERQRGNFPDRFSGHQFPNYSSELNVNALLLGDSALYLCASRGLAGEVYEQYFGPGTRLTVT.

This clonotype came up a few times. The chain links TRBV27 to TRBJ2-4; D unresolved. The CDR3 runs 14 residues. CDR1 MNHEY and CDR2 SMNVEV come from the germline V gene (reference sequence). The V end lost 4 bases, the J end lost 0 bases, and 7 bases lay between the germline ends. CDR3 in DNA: TGTGCCAGCAGTTCTGAGCTAGCCAAAAACATTCAGTACTTC. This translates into CASSSELAKNIQYF.

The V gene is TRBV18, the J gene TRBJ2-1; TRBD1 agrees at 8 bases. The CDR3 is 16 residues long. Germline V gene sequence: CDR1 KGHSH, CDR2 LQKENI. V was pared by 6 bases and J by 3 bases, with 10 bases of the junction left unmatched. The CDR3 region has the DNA TGTGCCAGCTCCGCGCTGGACAGGGCAAACTACAATGAGCAGTTCTTC. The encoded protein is CASSALDRANYNEQFF. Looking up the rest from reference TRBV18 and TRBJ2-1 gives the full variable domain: NAGVMQNPRHLVRRRGQEARLRCSPMKGHSHVYWYRQLPEEGLKFMVYLQKENIIDESGMPKERFSAEFPKEGPSILRIQQVVRGDSAAYFCASSALDRANYNEQFFGPGTRLTVL.

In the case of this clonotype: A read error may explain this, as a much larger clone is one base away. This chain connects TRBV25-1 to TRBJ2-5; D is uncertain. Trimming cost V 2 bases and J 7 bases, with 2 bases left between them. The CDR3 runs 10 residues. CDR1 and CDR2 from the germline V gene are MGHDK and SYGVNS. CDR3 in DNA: TGTGCCAGCAGTGAACGGACCCAGTACTTC. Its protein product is CASSERTQYF.

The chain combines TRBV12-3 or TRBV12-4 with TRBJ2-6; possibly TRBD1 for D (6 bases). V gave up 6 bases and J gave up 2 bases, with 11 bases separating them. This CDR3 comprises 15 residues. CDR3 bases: TGTGCCAGCAGGCTCAGGGGAGCTGGGGCCAACGTCCTGACTTTC. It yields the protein CASRLRGAGANVLTF.

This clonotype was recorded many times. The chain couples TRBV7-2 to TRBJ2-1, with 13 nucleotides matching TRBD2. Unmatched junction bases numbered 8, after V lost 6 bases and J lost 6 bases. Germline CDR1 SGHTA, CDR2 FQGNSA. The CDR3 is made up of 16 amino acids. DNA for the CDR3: TGTGCCAGCAGGCCTCCCGGACTAGCGGGAGTCAATGAGCAGTTCTTC. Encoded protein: CASRPPGLAGVNEQFF.

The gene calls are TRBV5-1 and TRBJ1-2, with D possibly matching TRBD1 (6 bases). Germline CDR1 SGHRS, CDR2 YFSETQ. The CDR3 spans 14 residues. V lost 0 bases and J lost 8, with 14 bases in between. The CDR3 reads CASSLVRGAGGYTF. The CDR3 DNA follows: TGCGCCAGCAGCTTGGTTCGGGGGGCAGGAGGCTACACCTTC.

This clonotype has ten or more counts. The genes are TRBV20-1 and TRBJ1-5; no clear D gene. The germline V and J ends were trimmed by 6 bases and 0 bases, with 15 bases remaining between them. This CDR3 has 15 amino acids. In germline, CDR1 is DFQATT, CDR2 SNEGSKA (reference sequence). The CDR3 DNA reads TGCAGTGCAACATCGACGGTAGATAGCAATCAGCCCCAGCATTTT. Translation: CSATSTVDSNQPQHF.

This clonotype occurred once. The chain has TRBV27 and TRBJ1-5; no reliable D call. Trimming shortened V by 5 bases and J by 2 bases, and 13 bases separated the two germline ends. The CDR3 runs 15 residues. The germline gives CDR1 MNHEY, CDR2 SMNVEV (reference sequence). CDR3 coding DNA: TGTGCCAGCAGTCTGGGCCCGGTCGGCAATCAGCCCCAGCATTTT. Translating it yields CASSLGPVGNQPQHF.

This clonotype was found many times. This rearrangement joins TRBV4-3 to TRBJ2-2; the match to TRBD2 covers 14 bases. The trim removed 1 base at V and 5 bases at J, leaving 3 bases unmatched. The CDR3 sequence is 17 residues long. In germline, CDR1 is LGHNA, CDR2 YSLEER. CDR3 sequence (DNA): TGCGCCAGCAGCCAAGGGACTAGCGGGAGGCTTACCGGGGAGCTGTTTTTT. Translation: CASSQGTSGRLTGELFF.

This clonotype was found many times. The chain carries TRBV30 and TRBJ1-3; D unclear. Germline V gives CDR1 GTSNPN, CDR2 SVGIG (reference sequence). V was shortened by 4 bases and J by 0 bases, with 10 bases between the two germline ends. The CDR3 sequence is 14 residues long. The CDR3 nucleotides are TGTGCCTGGACCGAAGGGCTCTCTGGAAACACCATATATTTT. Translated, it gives CAWTEGLSGNTIYF. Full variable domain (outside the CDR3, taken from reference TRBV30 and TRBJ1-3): SQTIHQWPATLVQPVGSPLSLECTVEGTSNPNLYWYRQAAGRGLQLLFYSVGIGQISSEVPQNLSASRPQDRQFILSSKKLLLSDSGFYLCAWTEGLSGNTIYFGEGSWLTVV.

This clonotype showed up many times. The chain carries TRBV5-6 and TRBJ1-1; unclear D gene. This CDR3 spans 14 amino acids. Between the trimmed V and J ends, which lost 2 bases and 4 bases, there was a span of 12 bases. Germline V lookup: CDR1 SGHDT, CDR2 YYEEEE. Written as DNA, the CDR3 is TGTGCCAGCAGCTTTACGGGTCGGAGCACTGAAGCTTTCTTT. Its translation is CASSFTGRSTEAFF.

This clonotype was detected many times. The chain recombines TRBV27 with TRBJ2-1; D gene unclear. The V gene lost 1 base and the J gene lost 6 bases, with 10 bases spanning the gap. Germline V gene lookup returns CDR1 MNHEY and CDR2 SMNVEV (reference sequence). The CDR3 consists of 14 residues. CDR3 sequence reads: CASSLLAQTNEQFF. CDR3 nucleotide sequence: TGTGCCAGCAGTTTATTGGCACAGACCAATGAGCAGTTCTTC.